The entry below describes one TCR beta chain. Its antigen is currently unknown. V was pared by 6 bases and J by 0 bases, with 12 bases between. This CDR3 has 15 amino acids. TCRdb re-derived calls from the 5' RACE reads in MiXCR, one entry per CDR3 protein. Here the sample spans about 470,000 distinct CDR3 sequences, more than 20% being singletons. The data originate from a study of identical twins. Study conclusions and caveats: Invariant MAIT and iNKT cells are populations that could partly confound zero-insertion analyses.

Separately, the same data were catalogued under a study of T cells expressing NK-cell markers. That source adds: It was sorted CD3+CD56+NKG2C+, CD3+CD56+NKG2C- and CD3+CD56-NKG2C+ T cells that supplied the TCR beta repertoires. Only alpha-beta TCR T cells were sorted in several experiments, using an anti-gamma-delta TCR antibody.

The source of this sequence is a woman aged 18 to 35 in good health. V and J are TRBV12-3 or TRBV12-4 and TRBJ1-5; D ambiguous. Source material: CD4+ T cells sorted from blood. In nucleotides, the CDR3 is TGTGCCAGCAGCATGACACCTAATAGCAATCAGCCCCAGCATTTT. Protein sequence: CASSMTPNSNQPQHF.